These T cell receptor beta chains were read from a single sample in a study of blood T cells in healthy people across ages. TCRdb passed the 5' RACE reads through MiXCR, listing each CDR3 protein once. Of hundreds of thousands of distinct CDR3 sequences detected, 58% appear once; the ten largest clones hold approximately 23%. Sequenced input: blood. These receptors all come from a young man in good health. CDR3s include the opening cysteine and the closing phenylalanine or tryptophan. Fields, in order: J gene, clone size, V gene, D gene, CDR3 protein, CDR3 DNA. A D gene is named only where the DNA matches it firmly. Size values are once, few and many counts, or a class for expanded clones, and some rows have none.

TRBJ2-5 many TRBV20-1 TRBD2 CSARTGLAGETQYF TGCAGTGCTAGGACAGGACTAGCGGGAGAGACCCAGTACTTC
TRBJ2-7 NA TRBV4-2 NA CASSQGATYEQYF TGTGCCAGCAGCCAGGGGGCTACCTACGAGCAGTACTTC
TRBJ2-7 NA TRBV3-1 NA CASSRLVSASYEQYF TGTGCCAGCAGCCGTTTGGTCTCGGCCTCCTACGAGCAGTACTTC
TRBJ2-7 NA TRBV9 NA CASSVGLGGEEQYF TGTGCCAGCAGCGTAGGGCTAGGGGGAGAGGAGCAGTACTTC
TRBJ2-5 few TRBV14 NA CASSQVNLNQETQYF TGTGCCAGCAGCCAAGTAAATCTGAACCAAGAGACCCAGTACTTC
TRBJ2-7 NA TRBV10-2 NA CASTDNAPSEQYF TGCGCCAGCACCGATAACGCACCTTCCGAGCAGTACTTC
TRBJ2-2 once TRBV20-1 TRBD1 CSARTGTTGELFF TGCAGTGCTAGGACAGGGACCACCGGGGAGCTGTTTTTT
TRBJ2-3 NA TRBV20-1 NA CSAREGESSTDTQYF TGCAGTGCTAGAGAGGGAGAATCTAGCACAGATACGCAGTATTTT
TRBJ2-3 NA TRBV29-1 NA CSVEAGLYGTDTQYF TGCAGCGTTGAGGCTGGACTGTATGGCACAGATACGCAGTATTTT
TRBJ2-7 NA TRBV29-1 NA CSVRGTSSYEQYF TGCAGCGTCAGGGGTACTTCCTCCTACGAGCAGTACTTC
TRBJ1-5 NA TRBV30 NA CAWSAPVQGPGGPQHF TGTGCCTGGAGTGCCCCAGTACAGGGACCGGGGGGGCCCCAGCATTTT
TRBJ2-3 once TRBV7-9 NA CASSLTGAADTQYF TGTGCCAGCAGCTTGACTGGGGCGGCAGATACGCAGTATTTT
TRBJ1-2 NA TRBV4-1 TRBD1 CASSPRSGRGLGYTF TGCGCCAGCAGCCCCCGGTCGGGCAGGGGGCTTGGCTACACCTTC
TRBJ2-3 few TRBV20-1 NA CSARPGSGRTDTQYF TGCAGTGCTAGACCCGGGTCGGGTAGGACAGATACGCAGTATTTT
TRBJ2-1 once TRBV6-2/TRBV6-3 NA CASSYPVPPSDSYNEQFF TGTGCCAGCAGTTACCCCGTTCCTCCCTCGGACTCCTACAATGAGCAGTTCTTC
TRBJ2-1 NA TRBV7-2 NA CASSFRVQYNEQFF TGTGCCAGCAGCTTTAGGGTCCAGTACAATGAGCAGTTCTTC
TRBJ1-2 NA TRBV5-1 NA CASQPGTNYGYTF TGCGCCAGCCAGCCCGGGACGAACTATGGCTACACCTTC
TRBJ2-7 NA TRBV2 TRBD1 CASLTQGAYDEQYF TGTGCCAGCCTAACACAGGGGGCGTACGACGAGCAGTACTTC
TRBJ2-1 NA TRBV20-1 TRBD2 CSARDGPPTSGRRNEQFF TGCAGTGCTAGAGATGGCCCTCCGACTAGCGGAAGAAGGAATGAGCAGTTCTTC
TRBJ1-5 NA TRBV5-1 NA CASREGSGQPQHF TGCGCCAGCAGGGAGGGAAGTGGTCAGCCCCAGCATTTT
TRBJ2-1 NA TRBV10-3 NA CASSVSQFDEQFF TGTGCCAGCAGTGTCAGCCAATTCGATGAGCAGTTCTTC